This T cell receptor (beta chain) was identified during a study of blood T cell dynamics during melanoma immunotherapy. Points from the study as a whole: It remained unknown if the driving T cell clones were melanoma-specific.

DNA loading was fixed at 350 ng for all bulk PBMC samples. Data came from immunoSEQ multiplex PCR; TCRdb stores just in-frame clones and leaves some out. The sample holds approximately 14,000 clones, more than 85% seen once. The CDR3 is 14 amino acids. From germline, CDR1 is SGDLS and CDR2 YYNGEE. Trimming removed 3 bases at V and 2 bases at J, with 10 bases between. With respect to this clone: Its antigen is unknown.

Time point defined: week 3, after first cycle of checkpoint inhibitor. Sampling occurred pretreatment (T0) and at week 3 (W3), after cycle one of checkpoint blockade. Disease control meant complete response, partial response or stable disease at 12 weeks. The TCR comes from a human donor with melanoma. The chain uses TRBV9 and TRBJ2-3; no definite D call. Sequenced here: blood, sampled from a patient treated with checkpoint blockade. For the CDR3, the DNA is TGTGCCAGCAGCGACTACGGAGTCACAGATACGCAGTATTTT. Translation: CASSDYGVTDTQYF.